A selection of T cell receptor beta chains follows, all from one sample in a study of blood T cell repertoires in COVID-19. Measured with immunoSEQ multiplex PCR; TCRdb has only the in-frame clones, and not every one. The table includes about 210,000 clones, about 86% detected once. The specimen sequenced was peripheral blood. All receptors come from a man aged 45-65 years with active or convalescent COVID-19. Each CDR3 is given with its conserved first and last residue. Each record gives: J gene, V gene, clone size, D gene, CDR3 DNA, CDR3 protein. The D gene is left open where the match is weak. Clone sizes are given selectively: once, few, many, or a class where the clone is expanded.

TRBJ2-2,TRBV28,.,.,TGTGCCAGCAGGATCGGGGGGCTGTTTTCCGGGGAGCTGTTTTTT,CASRIGGLFSGELFF
TRBJ1-1,TRBV24-1,.,.,TGTGCCAGTAGTAAGGGGGACACTGAAGCTTTCTTT,CASSKGDTEAFF
TRBJ2-7,TRBV28,.,.,TGTGCCAGCAGTTTTTCGACAGACAGTACCTACGAGCAGTACTTC,CASSFSTDSTYEQYF
TRBJ1-1,TRBV4-3,once,.,TGCGCCAGCAGCCAAGTAGGGGAGGGGTTGAACACTGAAGCTTTCTTT,CASSQVGEGLNTEAFF
TRBJ1-4,TRBV30,.,.,TGTGCCTGGAGTGAAGGGAGTAATGAAAAACTGTTTTTT,CAWSEGSNEKLFF
TRBJ1-1,TRBV6-5,.,TRBD1,TGTGCCAGCAGGGACAGGGGCTCTGAAGCTTTCTTT,CASRDRGSEAFF
TRBJ2-1,TRBV5-1,.,.,TGCGCCAGCAGCTTTTTGGGCCCAGGGGAAGAGTTCTTC,CASSFLGPGEEFF
TRBJ2-4,TRBV7-2,.,TRBD1,TGTGCCAGCAGCCCAGGGGGTGGGGTAGCCAAAAACATTCAGTACTTC,CASSPGGGVAKNIQYF
TRBJ2-5,TRBV6-1,.,.,TGTGCCAGCAGTGAAATAGGGCTAGCTGGACGGGAGACCCAGTACTTC,CASSEIGLAGRETQYF
TRBJ1-1,TRBV7-2,once,TRBD1,TGTGCCAGCAGCTCGGGACAGGGGCTGGCCACTGAAGCTTTCTTT,CASSSGQGLATEAFF
TRBJ2-2,TRBV5-1,.,TRBD1,TGCGCCAGCAGCTTGGAGACAGGGAGTAGCACCGGGGAGCTGTTTTTT,CASSLETGSSTGELFF
TRBJ2-7,TRBV18,once,.,TGTGCCAGCTCACCATTCTTCACAGGGACATCCTACGAGCAGTACTTC,CASSPFFTGTSYEQYF
TRBJ2-3,TRBV1,.,.,TGCACCAGCAGCCTAGATGCGGGAGTGACAGATACGCAGTATTTT,CTSSLDAGVTDTQYF
TRBJ1-2,TRBV3-1/TRBV3-2,.,.,TGTGCCAGCAGCCGACAGGCAGATGGCTACACCTTC,CASSRQADGYTF
TRBJ1-3,TRBV5-1,.,.,TGCGCCAGCAGCTTAGCGGACTCCCCCTCTGGAAACACCATATATTTT,CASSLADSPSGNTIYF
TRBJ2-1,TRBV24-1,.,.,TGTGCCACCAGTGACCAGGACAGCCCTAGCTCCTACAATGAGCAGTTCTTC,CATSDQDSPSSYNEQFF
TRBJ2-7,TRBV3-1/TRBV3-2,.,.,TGTGCCAGCAGCCTCTCTGGGGGGTCCTACGAGCAGTACTTC,CASSLSGGSYEQYF
TRBJ2-3,TRBV29-1,.,.,TGCAGCGCCGAACCGGGTATAACAATGGATACGCAGTATTTT,CSAEPGITMDTQYF
TRBJ1-1,TRBV2,.,.,TGTGCCAGTACCTCAGGGGTAGGGAGCACTGAAGCTTTCTTT,CASTSGVGSTEAFF
TRBJ2-7,TRBV5-6,.,TRBD1,TGTGCCAGCAGCCCGGACAGGTTCTCCTACGAGCAGTACTTC,CASSPDRFSYEQYF
TRBJ2-7,TRBV11-2,.,.,TGTGCCAGCAGCTTGACAGGCTCCTTTGCGGAGCAGTACTTC,CASSLTGSFAEQYF
TRBJ2-3,TRBV19,.,TRBD2,TGTGCCAGTAGTATCCGCGGGAGACTCACAGATACGCAGTATTTT,CASSIRGRLTDTQYF
TRBJ2-1,TRBV27,.,TRBD2,TGTGCCAGCAGTTCGAGACGCGGGAGTGGCTCCTACAATGAGCAGTTCTTC,CASSSRRGSGSYNEQFF
TRBJ2-7,TRBV10-3,.,.,TGTGCCATCAGTGAGTCCGAGAGGTACGAGCAGTACTTC,CAISESERYEQYF
TRBJ2-3,TRBV11-3,once,.,TGTGCCAGCAGCTTAAGTGGGCGAACTTTCACAGATACGCAGTATTTT,CASSLSGRTFTDTQYF
TRBJ2-1,TRBV2,.,.,TGTGCCAGCCCCTTATCTGAGGGCAATTGGGGGCACAATGAGCAGTTCTTC,CASPLSEGNWGHNEQFF
TRBJ2-6,TRBV6-1,.,.,TGTGCCAGCAGTGAAGAGGACAGTGCTGGGGCCAACGTCCTGACTTTC,CASSEEDSAGANVLTF
TRBJ2-5,TRBV15,.,.,TGTGCCACCAGCCTAGAGGAGGGGACGGGAGAGACCCAGTACTTC,CATSLEEGTGETQYF
TRBJ2-1,TRBV27,.,.,TGTGCCAGCAGTTTAGGGACTGCCGCTCTGGGGAAGCAGTTCTTC,CASSLGTAALGKQFF
TRBJ2-7,TRBV11-3,.,TRBD2,TGTGCCAGCAGCTTGGGCGGGGGGTACTACGAGCAGTACTTC,CASSLGGGYYEQYF
TRBJ2-1,TRBV18,.,TRBD2,TGTGCCAGCTCGCAACGAGGGGCCGCTAGCGGCTCCTACAATGAGCAGTTCTTC,CASSQRGAASGSYNEQFF
TRBJ2-7,TRBV3-1/TRBV3-2,.,.,TGTGCCAGCAGCCAAGGGTTTAGCGTCGGCCACGAGCAGTACTTC,CASSQGFSVGHEQYF
TRBJ1-2,TRBV24-1,.,TRBD1,TGTGCCACCAGTGATGCGCCGGGACAGACCTACTATGGCTACACCTTC,CATSDAPGQTYYGYTF
TRBJ1-4,TRBV2,.,TRBD1,TGTGCCAGCAGTGTGACAGGGGGGTCCGGAAAACTGTTTTTT,CASSVTGGSGKLFF
TRBJ1-1,TRBV4-1,.,TRBD1,TGCGCCAGCAGCAAGAACAGGGGTTGGGATGAAGCTTTCTTT,CASSKNRGWDEAFF
TRBJ1-1,TRBV10-3,.,.,TGTGCCATCTCATCACACGCGAACACTGAAGCTTTCTTT,CAISSHANTEAFF
TRBJ1-2,TRBV3-1/TRBV3-2,.,.,TGTGCCAGCAGCCGGACATACTATGGCTACACCTTC,CASSRTYYGYTF
TRBJ2-2,TRBV10-3,.,TRBD2,TGTGCCGCCCGGGGGACTAGCGGGATTAGAACGAACACCGGGGAGCTGTTTTTT,CAARGTSGIRTNTGELFF
TRBJ1-2,TRBV19,.,TRBD1,TGTGCCAGTGCAGACAGGGGGGAACGAGGGAGCTATGGCTACACCTTC,CASADRGERGSYGYTF
TRBJ1-6,TRBV29-1,.,TRBD1,TGCAGCGCCTCGACAGGGTCTGGGGATTCACCCCTCCACTTT,CSASTGSGDSPLHF